This TCR beta chain was profiled in a study of T cell responses to AZD1222 COVID-19 vaccine. Study results and limitations: Spike as a whole was targeted by vaccine-associated CD4 TCRs, dominant at 160-218 and 743-854.

Deletions cut 3 bases from V and 13 bases from J, with 7 bases between. CDR3 length: 11 amino acids. Only in-frame clones appear in the TCRdb table, and some are missing; sequencing was by immunoSEQ multiplex PCR. The sample lists roughly 110,000 clones, 70% to 90% occurring once. Comment on this clone: What it recognizes is unknown.

Sequenced material: peripheral blood, taken on day 0 of AZD1222 vaccination. The V call is TRBV12-3 or TRBV12-4, the J call TRBJ1-6; tentatively, D is TRBD1 (5 bases). The TCR was taken from an adult in good health. The CDR3 loop is CASSLGTPLHF. CDR3 in DNA: TGTGCCAGCAGTTTGGGGACCCCCCTCCACTTT.